This T cell receptor beta chain is drawn from a study of T-cell reconstitution after alpha-beta-depleted transplantation in children. This clonotype was detected many times. This CDR3 region has 15 residues. V shed 2 bases, J shed 1 base, and the junction held 2 bases outside the gene matches. Looked up from germline, CDR1 is SGDLS and CDR2 is YYNGEE. For TCRbeta, the library was prepared with unique molecular identifiers. TCRdb re-called the PCR reads through MiXCR, storing one row per CDR3 protein. The sample records some 490,000 distinct CDR3 sequences, about 12% being singletons. The clonotype originates from a human donor who donated a stem cell graft to a child with combined immunodeficiency. Sequenced material: PBMCs from the stem cell graft donor, taken from the stem cell graft. V and J are TRBV9 and TRBJ2-2; 7 nucleotides match TRBD2. CDR3 protein: CASSVGLVNTGELFF. Here the CDR3 DNA reads TGTGCCAGCAGCGTTGGACTAGTGAACACCGGGGAGCTGTTTTTT.